A single T cell receptor beta chain is shown here with its context. Its target is not known. The entry originates in a study of long-term antiretroviral therapy in people with HIV. Whole-study findings and limits: CDR3 lengths in HIV samples spanned a narrower range than controls. Although diversity increased after ART, it remained lower than in transplant donor controls.

It was version v3.0 of the immunoSEQ assay that was run at survey level. Produced via immunoSEQ multiplex PCR; TCRdb's table is partial and in-frame only. Of around 21,000 clones in the sample, more than 75% were seen once. Participants who had HIV were, without exception, treated in the United States. Sequencing used unsorted PBMCs, obtained 2.3 years after starting antiretroviral therapy. This TCR was sampled from a man between 60 and 70 years old with HIV.

Written as DNA, the CDR3 is TGTGCCAGCAGTGTACAGGGTCCTGGCTATGGCTACACCTTC. Protein product: CASSVQGPGYGYTF. This chain joins TRBV2 and TRBJ1-2; maybe TRBD1 (6 bases). Germline-derived CDR1 and CDR2 are SNHLY and FYNNEI. CDR3 length: 14 amino acids. Trimming shortened V by 4 bases and J by 4 bases, and 13 bases separated the two germline ends.